What follows are 16 T cell receptor beta chains derived from one specimen sequenced in a study of Ad26.COV2.S vaccination and SARS-CoV-2 variants. Treatment: some 20 received Ad26.COV2.S at low or high dose, single or two shots; roughly 5 received placebo; per-sample allocation not given. The samples were gathered on day 63 after the first injection of vaccine or placebo. TCRdb's copy holds only in-frame clones and misses some; the assay was immunoSEQ multiplex PCR. The sample has more than 300,000 clones; 85% to 90% are singletons. Specimen: peripheral blood, collected in a trial of Ad26.COV2.S vaccine versus placebo. The receptors shown here come from a person between 18 and 65 years old who received the Ad26.COV2.S COVID-19 vaccine or a placebo.

This chain links TRBV18 with TRBJ2-2; D possibly corresponds to TRBD2 (6 bases). This CDR3 is built from 16 residues. Looked up from germline, CDR1 is KGHSH and CDR2 is LQKENI. V was pared by 6 bases and J by 1 base, with 15 bases between. The CDR3, as DNA: TGTGCCAGCTCCCCCCCCGGACTAAAGAACACCGGGGAGCTGTTTTTT. Protein: CASSPPGLKNTGELFF. The whole variable domain, remainder taken from reference TRBV18 and TRBJ2-2, is NAGVMQNPRHLVRRRGQEARLRCSPMKGHSHVYWYRQLPEEGLKFMVYLQKENIIDESGMPKERFSAEFPKEGPSILRIQQVVRGDSAAYFCASSPPGLKNTGELFFGEGSRLTVL.

V is TRBV7-9 and J is TRBJ2-2, with TRBD1 matching 8 bases. The V and J ends lost 5 bases and 6 bases, in that order; junction bases with no gene match: 8. This CDR3 spans 15 amino acids. Germline lookup yields CDR1 SEHNR and CDR2 FQNEAQ (reference sequence). CDR3: CASSPSLGQAGELFF. CDR3 DNA: TGTGCCAGCAGCCCCTCCTTGGGACAGGCCGGGGAGCTGTTTTTT.

This rearrangement joins TRBV27 to TRBJ2-6, with D perhaps TRBD1 (5 bases). The V gene lost 5 bases and the J gene lost 4 bases, with 15 bases spanning the gap. Germline CDR1 reads MNHEY; CDR2 reads SMNVEV (reference sequence). This CDR3 has 16 residues. DNA of the CDR3: TGTGCCAGCAGTCCTATCAGGGTCCCCGGGGCCAACGTCCTGACTTTC. Encoded protein: CASSPIRVPGANVLTF.

This clone was detected a few times. The CDR3 DNA is TGTGCCAGCAGCTTAGGAACTACCCAATACGAGCAGTACTTC. Translated: CASSLGTTQYEQYF. The gene calls are TRBV7-9 and TRBJ2-7, with D hard to call. CDR1 SEHNR and CDR2 FQNEAQ come from the germline V gene (reference sequence). The CDR3 length is 14 residues. Trimming stripped 1 base from V and 4 bases from J, with 11 bases between.

V and J are TRBV7-2 and TRBJ2-7; 9 bases line up with TRBD1. Germline V gene data show CDR1 as SGHTA and CDR2 as FQGNSA. The length of the CDR3 is 15 residues. J gave up 7 bases and V 1 base, and 8 bases lay outside the gene matches. The CDR3 region is CASSLETGGQGEQYF. Here the CDR3 DNA reads TGTGCCAGCAGCTTAGAGACAGGGGGGCAAGGAGAGCAGTACTTC.

This chain links TRBV18 with TRBJ1-5; D remains ambiguous. The V and J ends lost 2 bases and 7 bases respectively, with 9 bases between them. The CDR3 has 13 residues. Germline lookup yields CDR1 KGHSH and CDR2 LQKENI. For the CDR3, the DNA is TGTGCCAGCTCACCAGACCAATCGCAGCCCCAGCATTTT. Protein: CASSPDQSQPQHF.

This rearrangement joins TRBV7-6 to TRBJ2-3; D perhaps matches TRBD2 (6 bases). The CDR3 is 18 amino acids. V was clipped by 1 base and J by 7 bases, with 24 bases between them. Germline-derived CDR1 and CDR2 are SGHVS and FNYEAQ. CDR3 residues: CASSLESPGVRGGNTQYF. The CDR3 coding sequence is TGTGCCAGCAGCTTAGAATCGCCGGGGGTCCGGGGAGGAAATACGCAGTATTTT. Using reference TRBV7-6 and TRBJ2-3 for the parts outside the CDR3, the full variable domain is GAGVSQSPRYKVTKRGQDVALRCDPISGHVSLYWYRQALGQGPEFLTYFNYEAQQDKSGLPNDRFSAERPEGSISTLTIQRTEQRDSAMYRCASSLESPGVRGGNTQYFGPGTRLTVL.

This clone appeared once. This CDR3 is CASSSAGGETYNEQFF. In DNA, the CDR3 is TGTGCCAGCAGCTCCGCCGGGGGGGAGACCTACAATGAGCAGTTCTTC. The rearrangement uses TRBV28 and TRBJ2-1; 8 nucleotides align to TRBD2. The length of the CDR3 is 16 residues. CDR1 and CDR2 from the germline V gene are MDHEN and SYDVKM. Trimming removed 6 bases from V and 2 bases from J; junction bases left unmatched: 9.

V usage is TRBV19 and J usage is TRBJ2-7; 11 positions match TRBD1. The ends lost 6 bases at V and 4 bases at J; junction bases unmatched: 5. Germline V lookup: CDR1 LNHDA, CDR2 SQIVND (reference sequence). The CDR3 contains 14 residues. The CDR3 loop is CASSRTGGVYEQYF. The CDR3 DNA is TGTGCCAGTAGCCGGACAGGGGGCGTTTACGAGCAGTACTTC.

This chain connects TRBV9 to TRBJ1-1; TRBD1 matches 7 bases. Trimming removed 4 bases from V and 4 bases from J; junction bases left unmatched: 10. Germline-derived CDR1 and CDR2 are SGDLS and YYNGEE. The CDR3 contains 15 residues. The CDR3 sequence is CASSYLSGGSTEAFF. The CDR3, as DNA: TGTGCCAGCAGCTACCTATCAGGGGGGTCCACTGAAGCTTTCTTT.

V usage is TRBV6-5 and J usage is TRBJ2-1, with a weak D call TRBD2 (5 bases). The V end lost 1 base, the J end lost 8 bases, and 12 bases lay between the germline ends. CDR1 is MNHEY and CDR2 is SVGAGI in the germline V gene. The CDR3 runs 14 residues. The CDR3 region is CASSYLSGRYEQFF. The CDR3 DNA sequence: TGTGCCAGCAGTTACTTAAGCGGAAGGTATGAGCAGTTCTTC.

V is TRBV19 and J is TRBJ1-6, with D possibly TRBD1 on 5 matching bases. This CDR3 region has 13 residues. Germline V lookup: CDR1 LNHDA, CDR2 SQIVND (reference sequence). Trimming pared 4 bases from V and 9 bases from J, leaving 10 bases between. The CDR3 sequence: CASSKGLPSPLHF. In DNA, the CDR3 is TGTGCCAGTAGTAAGGGACTGCCTTCACCCCTCCACTTT.

The chain has TRBV5-5 and TRBJ2-1; 8 positions match TRBD2. Germline CDR1 and CDR2: SGHKS and YYEKEE (reference sequence). Trimming at V came to 3 bases and at J to 10 bases, leaving 6 bases not matched to a gene. The CDR3 consists of 13 residues. CDR3 bases: TGTGCCAGCAGCTCCTACGAGCGGGGGGAGCAGTTCTTC. Amino acid sequence: CASSSYERGEQFF.

The chain is built from TRBV7-2 and TRBJ1-1; perhaps TRBD1 as D (5 bases). V was clipped by 6 bases and J by 0 bases, with 8 bases between them. The germline V gene encodes CDR1 SGHTA and CDR2 FQGNSA. The CDR3 sequence is 13 residues long. The CDR3 sequence is CASRTDLNTEAFF. The CDR3 DNA sequence: TGTGCCAGCAGGACAGATTTGAACACTGAAGCTTTCTTT.

V and J are TRBV28 and TRBJ1-2; D might be TRBD1 (5 bases). Per germline, CDR1 MDHEN and CDR2 SYDVKM. V lost 3 bases and J lost 1, with 18 bases in between. This CDR3 is 17 amino acids long. CDR3 sequence reads: CASSFAAGIPNNYGYTF. CDR3 in DNA: TGTGCCAGCAGTTTCGCGGCAGGGATTCCGAATAACTATGGCTACACCTTC.

This rearrangement joins TRBV6-1 to TRBJ2-3; weak D call: TRBD1 (5 bases). The germline gives CDR1 MNHNS, CDR2 SASEGT. The CDR3 loop spans 16 amino acids. V was trimmed by 0 bases and J by 3 bases, leaving 13 bases between them. CDR3 bases: TGTGCCAGCAGTGAAGCAGGGGTTATCGGTACAGATACGCAGTATTTT. This codes for CASSEAGVIGTDTQYF.